These 22 T cell receptor beta chains share one sample of origin, sequenced in a study of blood T cell repertoires in COVID-19. Sequencing used immunoSEQ multiplex PCR; TCRdb keeps in-frame clones, though not all of them. The sample carries around 170,000 clones, 80% to 90% recorded once. The sequenced sample consisted of peripheral blood. The receptors were gathered from a man aged 45-65 years with active or convalescent COVID-19.

This clone was seen only once. The rearrangement links TRBV19 to TRBJ2-3; 7 bases are shared with TRBD2. Per germline, CDR1 LNHDA and CDR2 SQIVND (reference sequence). The V gene end was trimmed by 4 bases and the J gene end by 4 bases; junction bases not matched to a gene: 5. The CDR3 extends over 14 amino acids. The CDR3 here is CASSSGRSSDTQYF. DNA for the CDR3: TGTGCCAGTAGTAGCGGGAGAAGCTCAGATACGCAGTATTTT.

J is TRBJ2-3 and V is TRBV28, with 14 bases identical to TRBD2. The CDR3 runs 18 residues. Germline V CDR1 and CDR2: MDHEN, SYDVKM. The V gene end was trimmed by 5 bases and the J gene end by 2 bases; junction bases not matched to a gene: 9. The CDR3 bases are TGTGCCAGCAGTGCCGGGACTAGCGGGAGAACTGACACAGATACGCAGTATTTT. Translating it yields CASSAGTSGRTDTDTQYF.

The chain carries TRBV24-1 and TRBJ2-3; 10 bases agree with TRBD1. Trimming took 4 bases from V and 8 from J; bases not matched to a gene: 8. Germline V gene data show CDR1 as KGHDR and CDR2 as SFDVKD. The length of the CDR3 is 15 residues. For the CDR3, the DNA is TGTGCCACCAGTGACCGGGACAGGGGACGAGTTACGCAGTATTTT. Protein product: CATSDRDRGRVTQYF.

This chain connects TRBV18 to TRBJ1-2; D perhaps matches TRBD1 (5 bases). Trimming took 4 bases from V and 10 from J, leaving 16 bases between them. The CDR3 runs 13 residues. The V gene's germline CDR1 is KGHSH and CDR2 LQKENI. Written as DNA, the CDR3 is TGTGCCAGCTCACAGGGGATGCCATTGAACTACACCTTC. Its translation: CASSQGMPLNYTF.

The V call is TRBV5-1, the J call TRBJ2-5; D remains ambiguous. The CDR3 extends over 15 amino acids. Trimming stripped 2 bases from V and 1 base from J, with 12 bases between. Germline assignment: CDR1 SGHRS and CDR2 YFSETQ. CDR3 nucleotides: TGCGCCAGCAGCTTACTTATCGGGTCCCAAGAGACCCAGTACTTC. This codes for CASSLLIGSQETQYF.

The chain has TRBV6-5 and TRBJ2-1; TRBD2 aligns across 8 bases. CDR1 is MNHEY, CDR2 SVGAGI, per germline. V was clipped by 9 bases and J by 5 bases; unmatched bases: 6. The CDR3 totals 13 residues. The CDR3 DNA follows: TGTGCCAGTCGAGCGGGAGCCCACAATGAGCAGTTCTTC. This translates into CASRAGAHNEQFF.

The chain couples TRBV6-5 to TRBJ1-2, with D perhaps matching TRBD1 (5 bases). Per germline, CDR1 MNHEY and CDR2 SVGAGI. The CDR3 totals 14 residues. Trimming took off 0 bases at V and 9 bases at J, with 14 bases between the two ends. CDR3 loop: CASSYSIGDGSYTF. The CDR3 DNA reads TGTGCCAGCAGTTACTCGATAGGGGATGGTAGCTACACCTTC.

The chain joins TRBV10-3 to TRBJ1-1; a weak D match, TRBD1 (5 bases). CDR1 and CDR2 (germline): ENHRY, SYGVKD. V was clipped by 2 bases and J by 4 bases, with 14 bases between them. The length of the CDR3 is 15 residues. The CDR3 nucleotides read TGTGCCATCAGTGAGAGCCCAGGGAGGATCACTGAAGCTTTCTTT. Translated, it gives CAISESPGRITEAFF.

The count of this clone is one. The rearrangement joins TRBV3-1 (or the pseudogene TRBV3-2) to TRBJ1-5; possible D gene TRBD1, 6 bases. Germline-derived CDR1 and CDR2 are LGHDT and YNNKEL (reference sequence). The CDR3 has 16 amino acids. Trimming cost V 1 base and J 4 bases, with 14 bases left between them. CDR3: CASSQGGQSYNQPQHF. The CDR3 DNA is TGTGCCAGCAGCCAAGGGGGGCAGTCCTATAATCAGCCCCAGCATTTT.

The V and J genes are TRBV18 and TRBJ1-1; D remains ambiguous. The CDR3 contains 14 residues. Between the trimmed V and J ends, which lost 6 bases and 4 bases, there was a span of 15 bases. Germline CDR1 reads KGHSH; CDR2 reads LQKENI. DNA of the CDR3: TGTGCCAGCTCCCCGCGGGGTGGTGCCACTGAAGCTTTCTTT. As protein: CASSPRGGATEAFF.

J is TRBJ2-3 and V is TRBV13; possibly TRBD1 for D (9 bases). There are 17 residues in the CDR3. The V gene's germline CDR1 is PRHDT and CDR2 FYEKMQ (reference sequence). Trimming pared 0 bases from V and 5 bases from J, leaving 18 bases between. CDR3 loop: CASSLGGRGQGGDTQYF. The CDR3 nucleotides are TGTGCCAGCAGCTTAGGCGGGAGGGGACAGGGAGGAGATACGCAGTATTTT.

V and J are TRBV12-3 or TRBV12-4 and TRBJ2-5; tentatively, D is TRBD2 (6 bases). V was pared by 3 bases and J by 5 bases, with 10 bases between. The CDR3 runs to 13 residues. The CDR3 here is CASSFGGKETQYF. The CDR3 coding sequence is TGTGCCAGCAGTTTCGGGGGTAAGGAGACCCAGTACTTC.

The V call is TRBV5-1, the J call TRBJ2-2; D not certain. The CDR3 extends over 15 amino acids. The V end lost 0 bases, the J end lost 3 bases, and 9 bases lay between the germline ends. CDR1 is SGHRS and CDR2 is YFSETQ in the germline V gene. The CDR3 nucleotides read TGCGCCAGCAGCTTGGAAACGGGTTACACCGGGGAGCTGTTTTTT. This sequence encodes CASSLETGYTGELFF.

The rearrangement joins TRBV5-6 to TRBJ1-3, with 7 bases that match TRBD1. The CDR3 length is 14 residues. V lost 2 bases to trimming and J lost 2 bases; unmatched junction nucleotides: 1. CDR1 and CDR2 (germline): SGHDT, YYEEEE. The CDR3 reads CASSFQGAGNTIYF. The CDR3 nucleotides are TGTGCCAGCAGCTTTCAGGGGGCTGGAAACACCATATATTTT.

The J gene is TRBJ2-3, the V gene TRBV9, with 7 bases that match TRBD1. Trimming cost V 0 bases and J 4 bases; bases outside gene matches: 14. CDR3 length: 18 amino acids. Germline CDR1 is SGDLS and CDR2 is YYNGEE. CDR3 nucleotides: TGTGCCAGCAGCGTAGCTACCTTAGGGGGCGCGCGGGCAGATACGCAGTATTTT. Amino acids: CASSVATLGGARADTQYF.

The rearrangement uses TRBV27 and TRBJ1-1; 8 bases align to TRBD1. The length of the CDR3 is 14 residues. Germline lookup yields CDR1 MNHEY and CDR2 SMNVEV (reference sequence). The V segment lost 5 bases and the J segment 3 bases; nucleotides outside the gene matches: 5. CDR3 sequence reads: CASSGQGRDTEAFF. In DNA form, the CDR3 reads TGTGCCAGCAGTGGACAGGGAAGGGACACTGAAGCTTTCTTT.

The V gene is TRBV15, the J gene TRBJ2-7, with TRBD1 matching over 7 bases. Germline assignment: CDR1 LNHNV and CDR2 YYDKDF (reference sequence). The CDR3 covers 13 residues. The trim removed 5 bases at V and 1 base at J, leaving 2 bases unmatched. CDR3 sequence reads: CATSEDRSYEQYF. In DNA form, the CDR3 reads TGTGCCACCAGCGAGGACAGGTCCTACGAGCAGTACTTC.

The chain is built from TRBV18 and TRBJ1-2; tentative D call: TRBD1 (6 bases). CDR3 size: 14 residues. V dropped 3 bases and J dropped 8 bases, with 16 bases sitting between them. Germline V lookup: CDR1 KGHSH, CDR2 LQKENI. The chain's CDR3 is CASSPQAQGGGYTF. CDR3 bases: TGTGCCAGCTCACCTCAAGCACAGGGTGGCGGCTACACCTTC.

This clone is categorized as medium-sized (0.01 to 0.1%). This chain connects TRBV7-6 to TRBJ2-2; no clear D. The V gene's germline CDR1 is SGHVS and CDR2 FNYEAQ. Trimming cost V 1 base and J 6 bases, with 9 bases left between them. CDR3 length: 14 residues. CDR3 nucleotide sequence: TGTGCCAGCAGCTTAGATCGAGGCTCCGGGGAGCTGTTTTTT. Its translation is CASSLDRGSGELFF.

The chain carries TRBV6-6 and TRBJ2-2; D is perhaps TRBD2 (6 bases). CDR3 length: 15 amino acids. Looked up from germline, CDR1 is MNHNY and CDR2 is SVGAGI (reference sequence). Between the trimmed V and J ends, which lost 6 bases and 0 bases, there was a span of 11 bases. The CDR3, as DNA: TGTGCCAGCAGGGTCAGGACTACGAACACCGGGGAGCTGTTTTTT. This encodes CASRVRTTNTGELFF.

The chain couples TRBV6-1 to TRBJ1-2; tentatively, D is TRBD1 (6 bases). The V end lost 2 bases, the J end lost 7 bases, and 17 bases lay between the germline ends. Germline CDR1 MNHNS, CDR2 SASEGT. The CDR3 totals 15 residues. This CDR3 is CASSENDRSQGGYTF. The CDR3 DNA reads TGTGCCAGCAGTGAAAACGACAGGTCACAGGGTGGCTACACCTTC.

The chain carries TRBV28 and TRBJ1-4; 7 bases fit TRBD1. The germline V gene encodes CDR1 MDHEN and CDR2 SYDVKM. The CDR3 spans 14 residues. The ends lost 6 bases at V and 2 bases at J; junction bases unmatched: 3. CDR3 protein: CASSPGGTNEKLFF. CDR3 bases: TGTGCCAGCAGCCCAGGGGGGACTAATGAAAAACTGTTTTTT.